The 3 T cell receptor beta chains below were found in one sample sequenced in a study of blood T cell repertoires in COVID-19 (dated by TCRdb to the early 2020s). The method was the immunoSEQ multiplex PCR assay. Here the immuneACCESS table is served through TCRdb, limited to in-frame sequences with V and J called. Missing clones are a known gap in these copies; in checked studies unresolved V genes cover under half, and the rest lacks a known reason. For this sample there are about 87,000 clones; 70% to 85% appear just once. Around 4.5% of the sample lies in the top ten. Sequencing was done on a sample of peripheral blood. Receptors were obtained from a woman between 50 and 59 years old with acute or convalescent COVID-19.

The chain joins TRBV19 to TRBJ2-3, with a tentative D call TRBD1 (6 bases). This CDR3 contains 15 residues. Germline values: CDR1 LNHDA, CDR2 SQIVND (reference sequence). The V and J ends lost 9 bases and 2 bases respectively, with 18 bases between them. Written as DNA, the CDR3 is TGTGCCAGCTCGAGGTTGACAGGATCCACAGATACGCAGTATTTT. Its protein product is CASSRLTGSTDTQYF.

This clone was seen just once. The chain is built from TRBV5-1 and TRBJ1-6; 9 positions match TRBD1. With V trimmed by 4 bases and J by 12 bases, 8 bases remained unmatched. Looked up from germline, CDR1 is SGHRS and CDR2 is YFSETQ. The CDR3 consists of 14 residues. In DNA, the CDR3 is TGCGCCAGCAGCGAGACAGGGGGAGAAGGACCCCTCCACTTT. Protein product: CASSETGGEGPLHF.

The chain combines TRBV5-1 with TRBJ1-2, with D perhaps TRBD1 (6 bases). Trimming shortened V by 5 bases and J by 2 bases, and 13 bases separated the two germline ends. CDR1 and CDR2 (germline): SGHRS, YFSETQ. This CDR3 comprises 14 residues. This CDR3 is CASSRTASNYGYTF. The CDR3 DNA reads TGCGCCAGCAGTCGGACAGCATCGAACTATGGCTACACCTTC.